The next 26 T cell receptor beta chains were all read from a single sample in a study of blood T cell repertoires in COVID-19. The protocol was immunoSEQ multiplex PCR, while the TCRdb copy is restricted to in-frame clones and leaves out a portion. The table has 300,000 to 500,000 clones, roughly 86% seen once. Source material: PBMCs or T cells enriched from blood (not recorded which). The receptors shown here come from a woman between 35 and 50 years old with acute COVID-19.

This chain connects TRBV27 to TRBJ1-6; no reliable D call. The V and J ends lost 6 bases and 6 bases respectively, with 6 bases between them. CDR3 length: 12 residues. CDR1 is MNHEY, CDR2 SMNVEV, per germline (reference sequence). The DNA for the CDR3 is TGTGCCAGCAGACAGATTAATTCACCCCTCCACTTT. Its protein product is CASRQINSPLHF.

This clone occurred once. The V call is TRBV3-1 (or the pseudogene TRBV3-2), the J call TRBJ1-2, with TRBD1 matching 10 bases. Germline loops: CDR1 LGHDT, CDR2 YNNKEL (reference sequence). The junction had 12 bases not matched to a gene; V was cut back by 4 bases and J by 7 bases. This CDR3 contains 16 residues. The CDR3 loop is CASSPYTRTGGPGYTF. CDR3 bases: TGTGCCAGCAGCCCTTATACCAGGACAGGGGGGCCTGGCTACACCTTC.

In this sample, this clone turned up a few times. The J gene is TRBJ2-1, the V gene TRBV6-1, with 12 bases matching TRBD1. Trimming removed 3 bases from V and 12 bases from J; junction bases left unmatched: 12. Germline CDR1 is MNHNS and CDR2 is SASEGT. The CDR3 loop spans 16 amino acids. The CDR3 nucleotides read TGTGCCAGCAGTGACCTGGGACAGGGGGCGAATTGGCGGCAGTTCTTC. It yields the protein CASSDLGQGANWRQFF.

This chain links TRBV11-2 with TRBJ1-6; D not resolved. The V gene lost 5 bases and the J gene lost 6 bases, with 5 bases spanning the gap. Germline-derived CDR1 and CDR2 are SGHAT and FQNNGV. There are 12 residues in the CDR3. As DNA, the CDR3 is TGTGCCAGCAGCCAAATTAATTCACCCCTCCACTTT. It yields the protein CASSQINSPLHF.

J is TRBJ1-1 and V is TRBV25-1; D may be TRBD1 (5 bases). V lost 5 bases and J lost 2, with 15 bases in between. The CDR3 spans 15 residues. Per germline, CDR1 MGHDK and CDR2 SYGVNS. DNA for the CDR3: TGTGCCAGCAGTCCCCACATCGGGACTAACACTGAAGCTTTCTTT. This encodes CASSPHIGTNTEAFF. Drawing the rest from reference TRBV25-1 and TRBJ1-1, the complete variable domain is EADIYQTPRYLVIGTGKKITLECSQTMGHDKMYWYQQDPGMELHLIHYSYGVNSTEKGDLSSESTVSRIRTEHFPLTLESARPSHTSQYLCASSPHIGTNTEAFFGQGTRLTVV.

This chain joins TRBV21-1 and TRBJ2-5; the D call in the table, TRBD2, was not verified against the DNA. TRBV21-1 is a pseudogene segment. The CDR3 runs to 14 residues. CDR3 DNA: TGTGCCAGCAGCAAAGCCCGGGAGCAAGAGACCCAGTACTTC. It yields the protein CASSKAREQETQYF.

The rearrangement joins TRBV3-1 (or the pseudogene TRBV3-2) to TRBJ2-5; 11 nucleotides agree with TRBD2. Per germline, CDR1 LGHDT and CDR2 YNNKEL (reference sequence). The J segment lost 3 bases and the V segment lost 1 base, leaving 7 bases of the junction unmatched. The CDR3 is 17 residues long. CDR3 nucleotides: TGTGCCAGCAGCCAAGGGCTAGCGGGGGGCGTCGAAGAGACCCAGTACTTC. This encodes CASSQGLAGGVEETQYF.

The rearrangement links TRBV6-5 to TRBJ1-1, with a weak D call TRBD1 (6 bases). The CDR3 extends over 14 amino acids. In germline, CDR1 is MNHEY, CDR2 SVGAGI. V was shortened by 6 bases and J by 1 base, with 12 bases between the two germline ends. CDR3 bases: TGTGCCAGCAGCGCTACAGGGACGAACACTGAAGCTTTCTTT. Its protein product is CASSATGTNTEAFF.

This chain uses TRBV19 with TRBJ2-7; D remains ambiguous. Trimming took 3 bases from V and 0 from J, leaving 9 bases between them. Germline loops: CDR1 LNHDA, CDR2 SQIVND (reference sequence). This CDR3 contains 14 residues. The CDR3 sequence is CASSIAVSSYEQYF. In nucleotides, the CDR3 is TGTGCCAGTAGTATTGCGGTTTCCTCCTACGAGCAGTACTTC.

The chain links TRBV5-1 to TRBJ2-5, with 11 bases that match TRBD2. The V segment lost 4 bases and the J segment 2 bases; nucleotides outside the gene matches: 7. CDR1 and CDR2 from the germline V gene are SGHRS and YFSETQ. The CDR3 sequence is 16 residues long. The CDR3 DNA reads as TGCGCCAGCAGCCCACTCTTAGCGGGGGGGCAAGAGACCCAGTACTTC. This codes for CASSPLLAGGQETQYF.

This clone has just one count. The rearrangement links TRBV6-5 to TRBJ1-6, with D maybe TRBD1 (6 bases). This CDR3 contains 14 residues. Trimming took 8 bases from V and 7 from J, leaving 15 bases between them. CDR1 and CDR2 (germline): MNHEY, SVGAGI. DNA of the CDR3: TGTGCCAGCCAGGCAGGGACAAGGAATTCACCCCTCCACTTT. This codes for CASQAGTRNSPLHF.

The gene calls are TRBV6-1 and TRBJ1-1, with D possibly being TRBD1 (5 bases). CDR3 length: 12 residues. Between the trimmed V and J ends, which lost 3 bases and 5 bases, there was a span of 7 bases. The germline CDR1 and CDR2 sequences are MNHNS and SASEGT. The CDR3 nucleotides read TGTGCCAGCAGTGACGGGGGGACTGAAGCTTTCTTT. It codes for CASSDGGTEAFF.

As DNA, the CDR3 is TGTGCCAGCAGCCCAGGGTACGGCAACACTGAAGCTTTCTTT. Translated: CASSPGYGNTEAFF. The chain combines TRBV7-9 with TRBJ1-1, with D perhaps matching TRBD1 (5 bases). In germline, CDR1 is SEHNR, CDR2 FQNEAQ (reference sequence). This CDR3 comprises 14 residues. Trimming removed 5 bases from V and 2 bases from J, with 12 bases in between.

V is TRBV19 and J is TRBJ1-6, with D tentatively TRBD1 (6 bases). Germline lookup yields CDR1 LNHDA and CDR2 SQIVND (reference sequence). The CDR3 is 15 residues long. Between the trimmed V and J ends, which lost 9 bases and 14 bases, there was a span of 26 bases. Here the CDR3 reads CASRTDDLNSVALHF. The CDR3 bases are TGTGCCAGCCGGACAGACGACCTTAATTCAGTAGCCCTCCACTTT.

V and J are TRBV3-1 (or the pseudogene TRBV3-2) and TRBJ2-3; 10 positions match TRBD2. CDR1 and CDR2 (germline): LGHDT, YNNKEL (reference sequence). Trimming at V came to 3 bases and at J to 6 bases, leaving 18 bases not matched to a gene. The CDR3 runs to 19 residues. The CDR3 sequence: CASSQYPPRASGGRDTQYF. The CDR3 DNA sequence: TGTGCCAGCAGCCAGTACCCGCCCAGGGCTAGCGGGGGCCGGGATACGCAGTATTTT.

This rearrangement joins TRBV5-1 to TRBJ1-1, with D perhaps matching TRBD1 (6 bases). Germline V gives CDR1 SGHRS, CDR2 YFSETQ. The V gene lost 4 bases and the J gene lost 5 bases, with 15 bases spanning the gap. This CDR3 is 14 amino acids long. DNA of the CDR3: TGCGCCAGCAGCGCCCTACAGGGTGGGACTGAAGCTTTCTTT. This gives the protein CASSALQGGTEAFF.

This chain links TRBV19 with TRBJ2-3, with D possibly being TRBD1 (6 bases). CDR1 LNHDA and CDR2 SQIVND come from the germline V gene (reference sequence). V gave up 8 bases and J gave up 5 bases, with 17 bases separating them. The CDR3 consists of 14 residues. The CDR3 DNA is TGTGCCAGTTCCTCCCAGGGGAGAGGAGATACGCAGTATTTT. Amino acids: CASSSQGRGDTQYF.

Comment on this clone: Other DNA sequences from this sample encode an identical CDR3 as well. The DNA of the CDR3 is TGTGCCAGCAGCCGGGTTGACAGGAACACTGAAGCTTTCTTT. This sequence encodes CASSRVDRNTEAFF. The rearrangement joins TRBV3-1 (or the pseudogene TRBV3-2) to TRBJ1-1, with D perhaps TRBD1 (5 bases). CDR3 length: 14 residues. CDR1 and CDR2 from the germline V gene are LGHDT and YNNKEL (reference sequence). Trimming cost V 4 bases and J 1 base, with 10 bases left between them.

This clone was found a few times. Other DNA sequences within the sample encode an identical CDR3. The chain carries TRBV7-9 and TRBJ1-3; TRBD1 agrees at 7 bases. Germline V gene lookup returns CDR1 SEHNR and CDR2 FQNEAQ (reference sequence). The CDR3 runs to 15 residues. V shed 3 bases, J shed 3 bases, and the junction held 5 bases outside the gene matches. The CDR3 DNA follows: TGTGCCAGCAGCTTCGGGCAGGGGGATGGAAACACCATATATTTT. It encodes CASSFGQGDGNTIYF. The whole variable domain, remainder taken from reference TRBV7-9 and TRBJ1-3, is DTGVSQNPRHKITKRGQNVTFRCDPISEHNRLYWYRQTLGQGPEFLTYFQNEAQLEKSRLLSDRFSAERPKGSFSTLEIQRTEQGDSAMYLCASSFGQGDGNTIYFGEGSWLTVV.

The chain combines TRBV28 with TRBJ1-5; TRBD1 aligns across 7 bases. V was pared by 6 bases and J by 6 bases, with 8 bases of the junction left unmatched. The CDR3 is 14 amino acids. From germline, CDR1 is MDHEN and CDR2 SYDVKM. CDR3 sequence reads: CASRRDRRSQPQHF. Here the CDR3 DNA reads TGTGCCAGCAGGAGGGACAGACGGTCTCAGCCCCAGCATTTT.

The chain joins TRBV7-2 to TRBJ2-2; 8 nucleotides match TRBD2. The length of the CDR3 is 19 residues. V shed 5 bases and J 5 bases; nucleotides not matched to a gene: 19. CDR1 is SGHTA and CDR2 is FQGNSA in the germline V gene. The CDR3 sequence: CASSRSTRAGAVRTGELFF. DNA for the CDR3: TGTGCCAGCAGCCGGTCCACTAGAGCGGGGGCCGTTAGGACCGGGGAGCTGTTTTTT.

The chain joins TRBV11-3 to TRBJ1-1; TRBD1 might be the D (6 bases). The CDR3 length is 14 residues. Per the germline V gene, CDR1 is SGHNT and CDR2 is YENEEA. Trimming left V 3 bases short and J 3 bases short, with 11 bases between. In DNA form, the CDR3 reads TGTGCCAGCAGCTTCAGGGGAGAGGACACTGAAGCTTTCTTT. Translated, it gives CASSFRGEDTEAFF.

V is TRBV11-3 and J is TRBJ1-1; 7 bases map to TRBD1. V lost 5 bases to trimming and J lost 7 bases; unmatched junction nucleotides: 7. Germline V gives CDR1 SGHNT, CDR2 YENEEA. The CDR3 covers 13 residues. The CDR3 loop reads CASSPHRDSEAFF. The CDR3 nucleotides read TGTGCCAGCAGCCCCCACCGGGACAGTGAAGCTTTCTTT. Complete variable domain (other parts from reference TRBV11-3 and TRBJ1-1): EAGVVQSPRYKIIEKKQPVAFWCNPISGHNTLYWYLQNLGQGPELLIRYENEEAVDDSQLPKDRFSAERLKGVDSTLKIQPAELGDSAVYLCASSPHRDSEAFFGQGTRLTVV.

CDR3 loop: CSVDRFPEAFF. The CDR3 DNA follows: TGCAGCGTTGACAGGTTCCCTGAAGCTTTCTTT. This sequence joins TRBV29-1 and TRBJ1-1; D gene uncertain. Germline loops: CDR1 SQVTM, CDR2 ANQGSEA. There are 11 residues in the CDR3. V dropped 3 bases and J dropped 6 bases, with 8 bases sitting between them.

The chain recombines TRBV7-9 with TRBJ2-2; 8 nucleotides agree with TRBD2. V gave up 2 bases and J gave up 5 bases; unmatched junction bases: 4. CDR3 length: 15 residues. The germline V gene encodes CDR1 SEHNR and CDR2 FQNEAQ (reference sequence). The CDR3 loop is CASSLRGGVTGELFF. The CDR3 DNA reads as TGTGCCAGCAGCTTACGGGGGGGCGTAACCGGGGAGCTGTTTTTT.

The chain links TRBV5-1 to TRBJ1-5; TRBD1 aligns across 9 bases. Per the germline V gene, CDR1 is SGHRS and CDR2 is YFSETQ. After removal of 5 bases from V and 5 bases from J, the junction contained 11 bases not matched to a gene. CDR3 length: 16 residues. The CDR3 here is CASSNPGQGWDQPQHF. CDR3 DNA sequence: TGCGCCAGCAGTAACCCGGGACAGGGATGGGATCAGCCCCAGCATTTT. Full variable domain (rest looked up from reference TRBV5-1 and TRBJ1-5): KAGVTQTPRYLIKTRGQQVTLSCSPISGHRSVSWYQQTPGQGLQFLFEYFSETQRNKGNFPGRFSGRQFSNSRSEMNVSTLELGDSALYLCASSNPGQGWDQPQHFGDGTRLSIL.